This TCR beta chain was obtained from a study of T cells in Graves' hyperthyroidism and ophthalmopathy. Study outcomes and limitations: By a 13 V-J model, ophthalmopathy was set apart from stable hyperthyroidism.

Authors of the study amplified TCR beta CDR3 regions from RNA transcripts. The HTBI primer set was used in a first-round RT-PCR of the TCR CDR3. TCRdb processed the multiplex PCR reads anew with MiXCR; each CDR3 protein has one entry. The sample records about 690,000 distinct CDR3 sequences, roughly 17% being singletons. This clonotype has at least ten counts. As yet, its antigen is unknown. Participants, patients aged 18 to 65, had newly diagnosed hyperthyroidism with a duration under 2 months. The V end lost 4 bases, the J end lost 2 bases, and 15 bases lay between the germline ends. This CDR3 spans 15 amino acids. CDR1 is MNHEY, CDR2 SMNVEV, per germline (reference sequence).

Sequenced sample: blood. This TCR was sampled from a man aged 50 to 59 with Graves' hyperthyroidism. The rearrangement joins TRBV27 to TRBJ2-7, with D perhaps being TRBD1 or TRBD2 (5 bases each). CDR3 DNA: TGTGCCAGCAGTTACATCTTTGGGGGAGCCTACGAGCAGTACTTC. Protein product: CASSYIFGGAYEQYF.